The next 10 T cell receptor beta chains were all read from a single sample in a study of OX40 agonist ivuxolimab in advanced cancers. The method was immunoSEQ multiplex PCR; TCRdb's version includes in-frame clones alone and lacks a portion of them. The data contain some 85,000 clones, around nine tenths of them singletons. Sequenced here: CD4+ or CD8+ T cells sorted from blood, sampled in a trial of the OX40 agonist ivuxolimab. The origin of the receptors is an adult with an advanced solid tumor such as melanoma, head and neck, liver or kidney cancer.

This clone has only one observation. J is TRBJ2-7 and V is TRBV5-1; 11 nucleotides line up with TRBD1. Germline assignment: CDR1 SGHRS and CDR2 YFSETQ. Trimming removed 4 bases from V and 0 bases from J; junction bases left unmatched: 9. CDR3 length: 17 amino acids. CDR3 nucleotides: TGCGCCAGCAGCCAAGGGACAGGGGGACTAAGCTCCTACGAGCAGTACTTC. Translated: CASSQGTGGLSSYEQYF.

This clone has just a few counts. The chain has TRBV25-1 and TRBJ1-4; 7 nucleotides align to TRBD1. V dropped 6 bases and J dropped 14; count of bases not matched to a gene: 15. This CDR3 is built from 14 residues. Germline values: CDR1 MGHDK, CDR2 SYGVNS. The CDR3 nucleotides read TGTGCCAGCAGCATAGGCGGGCAGGGGGAACGGCTGTTTTTT. This encodes CASSIGGQGERLFF.

V is TRBV11-2 and J is TRBJ2-3; 8 bases fit TRBD2. The CDR3 loop spans 17 amino acids. After removal of 5 bases from V and 0 bases from J, the junction contained 10 bases not matched to a gene. CDR1 SGHAT and CDR2 FQNNGV come from the germline V gene. The CDR3 DNA follows: TGTGCCAGCAGCCCCCATAGCGGGGTGACTAGCACAGATACGCAGTATTTT. Its protein is CASSPHSGVTSTDTQYF. Variable domain in full (rest from reference TRBV11-2 and TRBJ2-3): EAGVAQSPRYKIIEKRQSVAFWCNPISGHATLYWYQQILGQGPKLLIQFQNNGVVDDSQLPKDRFSAERLKGVDSTLKIQPAKLEDSAVYLCASSPHSGVTSTDTQYFGPGTRLTVL.

V and J are TRBV5-1 and TRBJ1-2; D remains ambiguous. CDR1 and CDR2 (germline): SGHRS, YFSETQ. There are 12 residues in the CDR3. V gave up 4 bases and J gave up 8 bases, with 12 bases separating them. The DNA of the CDR3 is TGCGCCAGCAGCGCCAGGCGTTGGGGCTACACCTTC. This gives the protein CASSARRWGYTF. The full variable domain, in which reference TRBV5-1 and TRBJ1-2 provide the parts outside the CDR3, is KAGVTQTPRYLIKTRGQQVTLSCSPISGHRSVSWYQQTPGQGLQFLFEYFSETQRNKGNFPGRFSGRQFSNSRSEMNVSTLELGDSALYLCASSARRWGYTFGSGTRLTVV.

The rearrangement links TRBV28 to TRBJ2-2; possibly TRBD2 for D (6 bases). Trimming shortened V by 8 bases and J by 3 bases, and 10 bases separated the two germline ends. The CDR3 sequence is 13 residues long. Germline V gives CDR1 MDHEN, CDR2 SYDVKM. The CDR3 DNA sequence: TGTGCCAGCTCGGGAGTCTACACCGGGGAGCTGTTTTTT. Translation gives CASSGVYTGELFF.

This sequence joins TRBV11-2 and TRBJ2-7; D assignment may be TRBD1 or TRBD2 (5 bases each). Germline V lookup: CDR1 SGHAT, CDR2 FQNNGV. This CDR3 is 14 amino acids long. Between the trimmed V and J ends, which lost 4 bases and 4 bases, there was a span of 14 bases. The chain's CDR3 is CASSSNGGGYEQYF. CDR3 DNA: TGTGCCAGCAGCTCAAATGGGGGTGGGTACGAGCAGTACTTC.

This clone was detected a few times. CDR3 residues: CASSFSFGTDTQYF. The CDR3, as DNA: TGTGCCAGCAGCTTTAGCTTCGGCACAGATACGCAGTATTTT. The V call is TRBV5-4, the J call TRBJ2-3; D not resolved. The V gene's germline CDR1 is SGHNT and CDR2 YYREEE (reference sequence). There are 14 residues in the CDR3. V was pared by 2 bases and J by 1 base, with 8 bases between.

The chain employs TRBV7-8 and TRBJ2-4; D is undetermined. Looked up from germline, CDR1 is SGHVS and CDR2 is FQNEAQ. The CDR3 has 14 residues. Trimming pared 5 bases from V and 0 bases from J, leaving 8 bases between. In DNA, the CDR3 is TGTGCCAGCAGCAGTGGGTTAGCCAAAAACATTCAGTACTTC. Encoded protein: CASSSGLAKNIQYF.

J is TRBJ2-5 and V is TRBV20-1; D gene ambiguous. Germline values: CDR1 DFQATT, CDR2 SNEGSKA (reference sequence). V dropped 5 bases and J dropped 2 bases, with 3 bases sitting between them. This CDR3 is built from 10 residues. The chain's CDR3 is CSALQETQYF. As DNA, the CDR3 is TGCAGTGCTTTGCAAGAGACCCAGTACTTC.

The genes are TRBV28 and TRBJ2-1; perhaps TRBD2 as D (5 bases). The CDR3 loop spans 14 amino acids. Germline V gene data show CDR1 as MDHEN and CDR2 as SYDVKM. V was shortened by 11 bases and J by 8 bases, with 22 bases between the two germline ends. For the CDR3, the DNA is TGTGCCGCCAGCGAGGCTAGCAAACACCATGAGCAGTTCTTC. Protein: CAASEASKHHEQFF.